This TCR beta chain was recovered during a study of blood T cell repertoires in COVID-19. About the research overall: Material from acute and convalescent COVID-19 was sourced from the United States, Italy and Spain. PBMCs, B-cell-depleted T cells, or T cells provided the cDNA or gDNA that made up the material.

Original analysis: Amplified reference gene primers provided the basis for estimating nucleated cell counts. Repertoires were generated with immunoSEQ multiplex PCR, while TCRdb's copy carries only in-frame clones and drops some. V, J and clone size derive from that table, while D and trimming were established from the DNA sequence. Of tens of thousands of clones in the sample, 75% to 90% were seen once. The germline V gene encodes CDR1 SGHAT and CDR2 FQNNGV. This CDR3 comprises 14 residues. Losses at the gene ends were 5 bases for V and 4 bases for J; bases not matched to a gene: 7. Specimen: peripheral blood. V usage is TRBV11-2 and J usage is TRBJ2-7, with 8 bases identical to TRBD1. This TCR derives from a human donor in a cohort sampled during active COVID-19. CDR3 coding DNA: TGTGCCAGCAGCCACACAGACAGGGGATACGAGCAGTACTTC. Protein sequence: CASSHTDRGYEQYF.